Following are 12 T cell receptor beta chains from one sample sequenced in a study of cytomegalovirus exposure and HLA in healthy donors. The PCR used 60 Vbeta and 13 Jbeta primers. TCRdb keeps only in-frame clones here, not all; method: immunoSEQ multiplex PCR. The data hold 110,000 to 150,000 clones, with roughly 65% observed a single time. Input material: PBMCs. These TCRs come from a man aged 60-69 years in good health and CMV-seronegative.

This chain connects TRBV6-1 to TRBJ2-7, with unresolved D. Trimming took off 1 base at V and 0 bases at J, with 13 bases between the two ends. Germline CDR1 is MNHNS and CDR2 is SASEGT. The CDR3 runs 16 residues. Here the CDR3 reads CASSEEVNPSSYEQYF. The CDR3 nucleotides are TGTGCCAGCAGTGAAGAAGTTAACCCGAGCTCCTACGAGCAGTACTTC.

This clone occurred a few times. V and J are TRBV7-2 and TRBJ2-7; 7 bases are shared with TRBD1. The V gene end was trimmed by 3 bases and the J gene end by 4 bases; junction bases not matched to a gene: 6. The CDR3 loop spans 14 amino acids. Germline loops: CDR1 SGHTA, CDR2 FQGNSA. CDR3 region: CASSFDRDSYEQYF. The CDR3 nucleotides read TGTGCCAGCAGCTTCGACAGGGACAGTTACGAGCAGTACTTC.

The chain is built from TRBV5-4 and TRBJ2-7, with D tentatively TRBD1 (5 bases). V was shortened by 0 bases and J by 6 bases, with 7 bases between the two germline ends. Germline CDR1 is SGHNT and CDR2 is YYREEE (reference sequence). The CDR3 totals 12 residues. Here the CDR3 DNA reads TGTGCCAGCAGCTTGGTTCAGGGCGAGCAGTACTTC. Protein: CASSLVQGEQYF.

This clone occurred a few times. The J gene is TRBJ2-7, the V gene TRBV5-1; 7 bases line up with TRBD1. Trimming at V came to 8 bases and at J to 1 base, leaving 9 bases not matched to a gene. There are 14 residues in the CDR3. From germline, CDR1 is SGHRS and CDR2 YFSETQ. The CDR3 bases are TGCGCCAGTTCCCGGGACAGTCTTTCCTACGAGCAGTACTTC. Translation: CASSRDSLSYEQYF.

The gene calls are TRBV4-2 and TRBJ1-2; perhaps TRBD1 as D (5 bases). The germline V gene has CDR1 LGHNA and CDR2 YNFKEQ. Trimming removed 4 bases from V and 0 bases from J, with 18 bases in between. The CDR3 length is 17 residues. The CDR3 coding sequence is TGTGCCAGCAGCCCGGGGGACGGGGCCCCCCCTAACTATGGCTACACCTTC. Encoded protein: CASSPGDGAPPNYGYTF.

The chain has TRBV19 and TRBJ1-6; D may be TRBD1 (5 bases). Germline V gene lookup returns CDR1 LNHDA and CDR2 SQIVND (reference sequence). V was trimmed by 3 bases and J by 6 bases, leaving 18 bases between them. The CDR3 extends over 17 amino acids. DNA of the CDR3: TGTGCCAGTAGTATCTTACTCGGCTCGGGGGGTAATTCACCCCTCCACTTT. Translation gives CASSILLGSGGNSPLHF.

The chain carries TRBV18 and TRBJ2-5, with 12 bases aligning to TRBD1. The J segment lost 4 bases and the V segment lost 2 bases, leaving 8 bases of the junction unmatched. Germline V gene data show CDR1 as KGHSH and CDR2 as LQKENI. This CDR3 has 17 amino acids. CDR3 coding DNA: TGTGCCAGCTCACCAGACCGGGACAGGGGGCGTCGAGAGACCCAGTACTTC. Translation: CASSPDRDRGRRETQYF.

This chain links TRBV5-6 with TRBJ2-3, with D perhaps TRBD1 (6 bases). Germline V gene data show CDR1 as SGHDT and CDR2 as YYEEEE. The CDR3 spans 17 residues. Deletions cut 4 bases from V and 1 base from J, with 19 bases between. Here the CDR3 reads CASSQGTSLGGTDTQYF. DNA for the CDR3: TGTGCCAGCAGCCAGGGGACCTCCCTGGGAGGCACAGATACGCAGTATTTT.

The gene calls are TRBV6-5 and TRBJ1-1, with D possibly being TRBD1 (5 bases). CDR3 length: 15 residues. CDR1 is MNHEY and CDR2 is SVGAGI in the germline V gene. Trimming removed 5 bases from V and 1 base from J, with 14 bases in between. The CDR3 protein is CASSTPGLRNTEAFF. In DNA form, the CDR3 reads TGTGCCAGCAGTACCCCGGGACTCAGGAACACTGAAGCTTTCTTT.

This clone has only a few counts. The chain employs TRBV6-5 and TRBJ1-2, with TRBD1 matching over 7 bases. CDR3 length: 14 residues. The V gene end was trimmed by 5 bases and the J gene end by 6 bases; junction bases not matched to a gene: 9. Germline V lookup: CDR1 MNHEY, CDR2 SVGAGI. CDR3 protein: CASSGRGRSDGYTF. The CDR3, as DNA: TGTGCCAGCAGTGGCAGGGGGAGAAGCGATGGCTACACCTTC.

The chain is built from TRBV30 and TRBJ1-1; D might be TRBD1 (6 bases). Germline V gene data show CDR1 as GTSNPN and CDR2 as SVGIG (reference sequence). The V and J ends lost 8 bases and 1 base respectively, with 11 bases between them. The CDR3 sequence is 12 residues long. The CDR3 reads CATGQPNTEAFF. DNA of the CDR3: TGTGCCACTGGACAGCCGAACACTGAAGCTTTCTTT.

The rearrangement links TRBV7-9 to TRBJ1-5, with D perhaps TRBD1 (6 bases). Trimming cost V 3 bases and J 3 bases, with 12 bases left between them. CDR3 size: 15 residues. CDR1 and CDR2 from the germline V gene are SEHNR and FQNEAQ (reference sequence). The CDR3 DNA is TGTGCCAGCAGCTTCAGTGGGGACAACAATCAGCCCCAGCATTTT. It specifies CASSFSGDNNQPQHF.